Each of the 21 T cell receptor beta chains below was sequenced from the same sample in a study of neoadjuvant anti-PD-1 for oral cavity cancer. Time point meaning: after neoadjuvant nivolumab, at surgical resection. The data were produced by immunoSEQ multiplex PCR, yet TCRdb's version contains in-frame clones alone and is incomplete. In the table there are more than 13,000 clones, 70% to 85% of which are singletons. The specimen was PBMCs, collected after nivolumab (anti-PD-1) treatment. The receptors shown here come from a person between 35 and 79 years old with oral cavity squamous cell carcinoma.

The chain recombines TRBV27 with TRBJ1-6, with 11 bases fitting TRBD1. The CDR3 is 15 residues long. V lost 7 bases, J lost 9 bases, and 8 bases stayed unmatched. From germline, CDR1 is MNHEY and CDR2 SMNVEV (reference sequence). The CDR3 loop is CASTGTGGFTSPLHF. The CDR3 DNA reads as TGTGCCAGCACCGGGACAGGGGGGTTTACTTCACCCCTCCACTTT.

J is TRBJ2-7 and V is TRBV6-6; the D gene is possibly TRBD2 (6 bases). The CDR3 consists of 16 residues. Between the trimmed V and J ends, which lost 2 bases and 9 bases, there was a span of 23 bases. Germline V gene lookup returns CDR1 MNHNY and CDR2 SVGAGI (reference sequence). The CDR3 protein is CASSYTSGGDLRGQYF. The CDR3 region has the DNA TGTGCCAGCAGTTACACGTCCGGGGGTGACCTACGTGGGCAGTACTTC.

The chain recombines TRBV7-9 with TRBJ1-3, with 8 nucleotides matching TRBD1. The J segment lost 4 bases and the V segment lost 1 base, leaving 3 bases of the junction unmatched. The germline V gene encodes CDR1 SEHNR and CDR2 FQNEAQ (reference sequence). CDR3 length equals 15 residues. The CDR3: CASSLGTGSGNTIYF. The CDR3 coding sequence is TGTGCCAGCAGCTTAGGGACAGGGTCGGGAAACACCATATATTTT. The full variable domain, completed using reference TRBV7-9 and TRBJ1-3, is DTGVSQNPRHKITKRGQNVTFRCDPISEHNRLYWYRQTLGQGPEFLTYFQNEAQLEKSRLLSDRFSAERPKGSFSTLEIQRTEQGDSAMYLCASSLGTGSGNTIYFGEGSWLTVV.

This clone occurred a few times. The chain couples TRBV27 to TRBJ1-2; TRBD1 matches 9 bases. The CDR3 is made up of 16 amino acids. CDR1 MNHEY and CDR2 SMNVEV come from the germline V gene (reference sequence). V lost 1 base to trimming and J lost 10 bases; unmatched junction nucleotides: 13. For the CDR3, the DNA is TGTGCCAGCAGTTTATATCTGTCTGCGGGACAGGGTGACTACACCTTC. Encoded protein: CASSLYLSAGQGDYTF.

The chain uses TRBV14 and TRBJ1-1, with D unresolved. The CDR3 is 16 residues long. Germline values: CDR1 SGHDN, CDR2 FVKESK. V lost 2 bases and J 6 bases, leaving 19 bases between the germline ends. CDR3: CASSQRGWVAISEAFF. The CDR3 bases are TGTGCCAGCAGCCAACGGGGTTGGGTTGCGATCTCTGAAGCTTTCTTT.

This rearrangement joins TRBV4-1 to TRBJ1-1; no definite D call. Germline V CDR1 and CDR2: MGHRA, YSYEKL. Trimming cost V 4 bases and J 0 bases, with 21 bases left between them. CDR3 size: 18 residues. The CDR3 here is CASSLRSAGASMNTEAFF. CDR3 DNA sequence: TGCGCCAGCAGCCTTAGATCGGCGGGAGCGTCCATGAACACTGAAGCTTTCTTT.

The chain uses TRBV6-4 and TRBJ2-3; 7 nucleotides align to TRBD2. Germline V gene sequence: CDR1 MRHNA, CDR2 SNTAGT. The CDR3 has 14 amino acids. Germline trimming cut 5 bases from V and 1 base from J; bases unmatched to any gene: 3. DNA for the CDR3: TGTGCCAGCAGTCGCGGGAGTGGCACAGATACGCAGTATTTT. Amino acid sequence: CASSRGSGTDTQYF.

J is TRBJ2-5 and V is TRBV19; 9 bases match TRBD2. Losses at the gene ends were 1 base for V and 1 base for J; bases not matched to a gene: 4. Germline V gene data show CDR1 as LNHDA and CDR2 as SQIVND (reference sequence). CDR3 size: 16 residues. CDR3 sequence reads: CASSIVPSGTQETQYF. The CDR3 nucleotides are TGTGCCAGTAGTATAGTTCCTAGCGGGACCCAAGAGACCCAGTACTTC. Drawing the rest from reference TRBV19 and TRBJ2-5, the complete variable domain is DGGITQSPKYLFRKEGQNVTLSCEQNLNHDAMYWYRQDPGQGLRLIYYSQIVNDFQKGDIAEGYSVSREKKESFPLTVTSAQKNPTAFYLCASSIVPSGTQETQYFGPGTRLLVL.

This chain joins TRBV19 and TRBJ1-5; no firm D call. V dropped 7 bases and J dropped 3 bases, with 10 bases sitting between them. Germline CDR1 LNHDA, CDR2 SQIVND (reference sequence). This CDR3 has 13 residues. CDR3 region: CASNSRYNQPQHF. CDR3 sequence (DNA): TGTGCCAGTAATTCCAGGTACAATCAGCCCCAGCATTTT.

This clone showed up just once. This chain links TRBV14 with TRBJ2-1; TRBD1 agrees at 8 bases. Germline loops: CDR1 SGHDN, CDR2 FVKESK. The CDR3 loop spans 11 amino acids. The V gene end was trimmed by 4 bases and the J gene end by 11 bases; junction bases not matched to a gene: 1. The CDR3 protein is CASSPGGKQFF. The CDR3 DNA sequence: TGTGCCAGCAGCCCAGGGGGCAAGCAGTTCTTC.

This clone was detected a few times. This sequence joins TRBV27 and TRBJ1-1, with 7 bases lining up with TRBD1. Germline V gives CDR1 MNHEY, CDR2 SMNVEV (reference sequence). V shed 5 bases and J 5 bases; nucleotides not matched to a gene: 11. The CDR3 runs 15 residues. For the CDR3, the DNA is TGTGCCAGCAGTGTCTACAGGGGAGGATTTACTGAAGCTTTCTTT. Amino acid sequence: CASSVYRGGFTEAFF.

This clone was observed a few times. V is TRBV28 and J is TRBJ1-1; D not resolved. Between the trimmed V and J ends, which lost 7 bases and 6 bases, there was a span of 9 bases. This CDR3 is built from 11 residues. Germline-derived CDR1 and CDR2 are MDHEN and SYDVKM. CDR3 sequence reads: CASKQVPEAFF. The CDR3 DNA sequence: TGTGCCAGCAAGCAGGTACCTGAAGCTTTCTTT.

There are a few counts of this clone. The rearrangement joins TRBV10-1 to TRBJ2-7; D gene uncertain. The CDR3 consists of 13 residues. Trimming removed 2 bases at V and 6 bases at J, with 11 bases between. Germline CDR1 reads WNHNN; CDR2 reads SYGVQD (reference sequence). As DNA, the CDR3 is TGCGCCAGCAGTGAGGTAAAGGGCGGCGAGCAGTACTTC. Translating it yields CASSEVKGGEQYF.

The chain combines TRBV6-1 with TRBJ2-3, with TRBD1 matching 8 bases. With 6 bases clipped from V and 0 bases from J, the junction kept 5 bases outside the gene matches. This CDR3 has 15 amino acids. Germline loops: CDR1 MNHNS, CDR2 SASEGT. The DNA for the CDR3 is TGTGCCAGCAGAGTACAGGGGGTGAGCACAGATACGCAGTATTTT. Encoded protein: CASRVQGVSTDTQYF.

This clone occurred a few times. This chain joins TRBV6-5 and TRBJ2-5; the D is unclear. The germline CDR1 and CDR2 sequences are MNHEY and SVGAGI. The length of the CDR3 is 15 residues. V shed 4 bases and J shed 2 bases, with 14 bases lying between them. CDR3 sequence: CASSSQLAVQETQYF. Here the CDR3 DNA reads TGTGCCAGCAGTTCCCAATTGGCGGTACAAGAGACCCAGTACTTC.

This chain links TRBV7-9 with TRBJ2-7, with D possibly TRBD2 on 7 matching bases. The CDR3 sequence is 14 residues long. V was pared by 5 bases and J by 7 bases, with 18 bases between. Germline CDR1 and CDR2: SEHNR and FQNEAQ (reference sequence). The CDR3 coding sequence is TGTGCCAGCAGCCAACGACGGGGGGCAGGGGAGCAGTACTTC. Its translation is CASSQRRGAGEQYF.

The V gene is TRBV21-1, the J gene TRBJ2-1; the table's D call of TRBD1 was not tested on the DNA. TRBV21-1 is deemed a pseudogene. CDR3 length equals 16 residues. DNA of the CDR3: TGTGCCAGCAGCAAAGGGGGACAGGTTAACTACAATGAGCAGTTCTTC. Translating it yields CASSKGGQVNYNEQFF.

This clone was recorded only once. This rearrangement joins TRBV28 to TRBJ2-7; 8 nucleotides match TRBD1. V lost 5 bases to trimming and J lost 3 bases; unmatched junction nucleotides: 12. From germline, CDR1 is MDHEN and CDR2 SYDVKM. This CDR3 spans 16 amino acids. CDR3 coding DNA: TGTGCCAGCAGTGGACAGGGCCTGCGAAGACTCTACGAGCAGTACTTC. Protein product: CASSGQGLRRLYEQYF.

The gene calls are TRBV18 and TRBJ1-5; D remains ambiguous. Germline V lookup: CDR1 KGHSH, CDR2 LQKENI. The CDR3 sequence is 12 residues long. V was trimmed by 6 bases and J by 1 base, leaving 4 bases between them. The CDR3 is CASSGSNQPQHF. The CDR3 DNA follows: TGTGCCAGCTCGGGGAGCAATCAGCCCCAGCATTTT.

The gene calls are TRBV6-5 and TRBJ1-6; D unresolved. The V end lost 0 bases, the J end lost 19 bases, and 16 bases lay between the germline ends. Germline lookup yields CDR1 MNHEY and CDR2 SVGAGI. CDR3 size: 13 residues. The CDR3 loop reads CASSYSRRRHLHF. CDR3 sequence (DNA): TGTGCCAGCAGTTACTCAAGGCGGCGCCACCTTCACTTT.

This clone was found a few times. V and J are TRBV9 and TRBJ2-5; 7 bases are shared with TRBD1. Germline V lookup: CDR1 SGDLS, CDR2 YYNGEE. V was clipped by 4 bases and J by 1 base; unmatched bases: 10. The CDR3 is 16 residues long. This CDR3 is CASSPTPRTGQETQYF. The CDR3, as DNA: TGTGCCAGCAGCCCAACCCCTCGGACAGGCCAAGAGACCCAGTACTTC.